This entry features one TCR beta chain sequence. Its antigen is not identified. PCR or immunohistochemistry showed mismatch repair deficiency in every enrolled patient. The TCR-sequenced patients were a few responders to pembrolizumab. This CDR3 region has 13 residues. The V gene's germline CDR1 is SEHNR and CDR2 FQNEAQ (reference sequence). V was clipped by 5 bases and J by 6 bases, with 11 bases between them. This sample stems from a study of PD-1 blockade in mismatch repair-deficient tumors. About the study: Patients had 11 to 13 mismatch repair-deficient cancer types and were previously treated and progressing. Study conclusions and caveats: Tumor-resident clones, often absent from pretreatment blood, expanded after pembrolizumab and then contracted.

Libraries were prepared by immunoSEQ multiplex PCR; TCRdb keeps only in-frame clonotypes and omits some of them. The sample gives about 120,000 clones, about 86% of which show up once; about 13% is in the top ten. Sequenced material: peripheral blood, taken 44 weeks after starting pembrolizumab. The sequence came from an adult with mismatch repair-deficient cancer. The chain has TRBV7-9 and TRBJ2-1; D perhaps matches TRBD1 (5 bases). In DNA, the CDR3 is TGTGCCAGCAGCCCTAGGGGAACCAATGAGCAGTTCTTC. Amino acids: CASSPRGTNEQFF.